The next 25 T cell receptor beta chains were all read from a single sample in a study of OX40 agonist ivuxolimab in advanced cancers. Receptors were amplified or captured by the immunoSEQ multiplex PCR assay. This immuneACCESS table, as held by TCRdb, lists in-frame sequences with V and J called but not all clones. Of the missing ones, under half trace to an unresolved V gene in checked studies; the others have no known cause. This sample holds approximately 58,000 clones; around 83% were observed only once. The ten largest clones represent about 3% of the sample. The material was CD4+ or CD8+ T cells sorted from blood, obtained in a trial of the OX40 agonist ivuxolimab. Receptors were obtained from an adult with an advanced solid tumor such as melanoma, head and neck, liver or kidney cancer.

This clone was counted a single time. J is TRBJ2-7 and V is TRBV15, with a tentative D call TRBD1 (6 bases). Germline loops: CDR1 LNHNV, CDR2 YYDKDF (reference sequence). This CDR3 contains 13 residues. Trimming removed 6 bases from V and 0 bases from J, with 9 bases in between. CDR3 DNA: TGTGCCACCAGTCGGGACATCTCCTACGAGCAGTACTTC. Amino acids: CATSRDISYEQYF.

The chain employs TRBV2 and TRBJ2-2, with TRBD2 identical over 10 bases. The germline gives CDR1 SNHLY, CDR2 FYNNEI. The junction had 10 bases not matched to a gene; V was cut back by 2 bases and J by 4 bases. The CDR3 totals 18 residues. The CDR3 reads CASSELAGESVFTGELFF. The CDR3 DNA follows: TGTGCCAGCAGTGAACTAGCGGGGGAGAGTGTTTTCACCGGGGAGCTGTTTTTT. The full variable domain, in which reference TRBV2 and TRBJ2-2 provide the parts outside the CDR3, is EPEVTQTPSHQVTQMGQEVILRCVPISNHLYFYWYRQILGQKVEFLVSFYNNEISEKSEIFDDQFSVERPDGSNFTLKIRSTKLEDSAMYFCASSELAGESVFTGELFFGEGSRLTVL.

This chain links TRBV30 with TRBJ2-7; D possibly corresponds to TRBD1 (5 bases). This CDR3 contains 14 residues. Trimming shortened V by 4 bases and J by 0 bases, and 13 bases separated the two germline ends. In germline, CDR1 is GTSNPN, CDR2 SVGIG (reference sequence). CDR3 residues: CAWTQGFNSYEQYF. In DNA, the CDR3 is TGTGCCTGGACCCAGGGTTTTAACTCCTACGAGCAGTACTTC.

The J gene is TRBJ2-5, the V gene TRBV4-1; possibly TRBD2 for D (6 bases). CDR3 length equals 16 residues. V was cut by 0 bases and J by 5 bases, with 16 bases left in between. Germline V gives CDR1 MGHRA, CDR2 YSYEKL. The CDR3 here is CASSQDLTRRWETQYF. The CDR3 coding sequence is TGCGCCAGCAGCCAAGATCTGACTAGGAGGTGGGAGACCCAGTACTTC.

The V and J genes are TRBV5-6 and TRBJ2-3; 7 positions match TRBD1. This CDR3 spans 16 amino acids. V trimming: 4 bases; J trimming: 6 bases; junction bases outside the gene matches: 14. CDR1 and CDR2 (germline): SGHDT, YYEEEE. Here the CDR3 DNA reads TGTGCCAGCAGCCGAACAGGGGCCGCGGTAGGGGATACGCAGTATTTT. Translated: CASSRTGAAVGDTQYF.

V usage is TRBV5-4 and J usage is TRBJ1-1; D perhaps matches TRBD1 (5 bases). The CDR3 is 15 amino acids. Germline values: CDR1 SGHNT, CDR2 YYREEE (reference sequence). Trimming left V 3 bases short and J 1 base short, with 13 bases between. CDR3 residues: CASSSPPGTNTEAFF. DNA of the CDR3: TGTGCCAGCAGCTCCCCACCGGGGACGAACACTGAAGCTTTCTTT.

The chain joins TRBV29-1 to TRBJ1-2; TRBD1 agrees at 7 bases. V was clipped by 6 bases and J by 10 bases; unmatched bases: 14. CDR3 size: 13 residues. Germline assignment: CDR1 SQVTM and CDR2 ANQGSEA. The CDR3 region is CSVGSGTVEIYTF. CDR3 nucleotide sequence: TGCAGCGTCGGATCCGGGACAGTGGAGATCTACACCTTC.

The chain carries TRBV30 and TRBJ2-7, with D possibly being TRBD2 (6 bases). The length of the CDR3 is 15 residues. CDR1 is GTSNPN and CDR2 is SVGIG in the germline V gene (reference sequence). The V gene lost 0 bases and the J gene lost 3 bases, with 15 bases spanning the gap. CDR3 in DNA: TGTGCCTGGAGTGTCGGAGTAGCGGTAAACTACGAGCAGTACTTC. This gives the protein CAWSVGVAVNYEQYF.

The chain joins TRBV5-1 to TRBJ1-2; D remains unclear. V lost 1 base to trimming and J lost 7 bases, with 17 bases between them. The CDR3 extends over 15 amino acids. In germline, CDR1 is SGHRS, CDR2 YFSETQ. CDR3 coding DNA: TGCGCCAGCAGCTTGCAGTGGCAGGCGACTGGTGGCTACACCTTC. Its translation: CASSLQWQATGGYTF.

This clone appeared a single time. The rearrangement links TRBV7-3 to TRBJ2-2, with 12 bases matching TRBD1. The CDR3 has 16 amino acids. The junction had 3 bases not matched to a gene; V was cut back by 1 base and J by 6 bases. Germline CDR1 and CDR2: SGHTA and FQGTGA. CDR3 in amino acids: CASSLMGQGASGELFF. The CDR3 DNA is TGTGCCAGCAGCTTAATGGGACAGGGGGCGTCCGGGGAGCTGTTTTTT.

DNA of the CDR3: TGCGCCAGCAGCTTGGTGGTAGCGGGAGTGTTTACCGGGGAGCTGTTTTTT. This gives the protein CASSLVVAGVFTGELFF. V usage is TRBV5-1 and J usage is TRBJ2-2; the match to TRBD2 covers 9 bases. Germline V gives CDR1 SGHRS, CDR2 YFSETQ. V shed 0 bases, J shed 5 bases, and the junction held 8 bases outside the gene matches. The CDR3 runs 17 residues.

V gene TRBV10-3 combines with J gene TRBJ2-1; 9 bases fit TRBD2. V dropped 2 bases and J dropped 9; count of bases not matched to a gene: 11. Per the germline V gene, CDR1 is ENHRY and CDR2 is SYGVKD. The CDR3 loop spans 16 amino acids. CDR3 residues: CAISETSGFQAGEQFF. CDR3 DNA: TGTGCCATCAGTGAGACTAGCGGGTTCCAGGCGGGTGAGCAGTTCTTC.

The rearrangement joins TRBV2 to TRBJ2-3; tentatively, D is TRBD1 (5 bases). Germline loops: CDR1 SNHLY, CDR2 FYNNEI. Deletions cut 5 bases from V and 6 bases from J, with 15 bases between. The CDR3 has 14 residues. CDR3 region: CASSKVQAVDTQYF. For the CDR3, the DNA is TGTGCCAGCAGTAAGGTACAGGCGGTTGATACGCAGTATTTT.

In nucleotides, the CDR3 is TGTGCCAGTACGCGGGACACAGCGGATACGCAGTATTTT. Encoded protein: CASTRDTADTQYF. The chain combines TRBV19 with TRBJ2-3; tentatively, D is TRBD1 or TRBD2 (6 bases each). The length of the CDR3 is 13 residues. Trimming removed 7 bases at V and 6 bases at J, with 14 bases between. Germline values: CDR1 LNHDA, CDR2 SQIVND (reference sequence).

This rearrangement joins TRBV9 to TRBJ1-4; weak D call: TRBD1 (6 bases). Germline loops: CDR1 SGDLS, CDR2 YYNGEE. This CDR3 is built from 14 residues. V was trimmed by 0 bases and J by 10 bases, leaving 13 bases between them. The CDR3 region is CASSVATGVGKLFF. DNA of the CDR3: TGTGCCAGCAGCGTAGCGACAGGAGTAGGAAAACTGTTTTTT.

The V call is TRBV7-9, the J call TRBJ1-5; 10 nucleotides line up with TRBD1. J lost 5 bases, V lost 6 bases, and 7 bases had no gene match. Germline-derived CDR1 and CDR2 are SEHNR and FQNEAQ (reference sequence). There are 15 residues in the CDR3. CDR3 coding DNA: TGTGCCAGCAGTTCCACCGGGACAGGGGATCAGCCCCAGCATTTT. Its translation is CASSSTGTGDQPQHF.

The CDR3: CASSVTGRPGNTIYF. CDR3 DNA sequence: TGCGCCAGCAGCGTTACAGGTAGACCTGGAAACACCATATATTTT. The chain is built from TRBV5-1 and TRBJ1-3; D is perhaps TRBD1 (5 bases). V shed 4 bases and J shed 2 bases, with 13 bases lying between them. The CDR3 contains 15 residues. Germline V gene sequence: CDR1 SGHRS, CDR2 YFSETQ.

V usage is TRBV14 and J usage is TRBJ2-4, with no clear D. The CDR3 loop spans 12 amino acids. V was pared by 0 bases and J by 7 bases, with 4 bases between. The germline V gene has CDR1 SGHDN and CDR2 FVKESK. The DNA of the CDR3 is TGTGCCAGCAGCCAAGATCGCAACATTCAGTACTTC. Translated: CASSQDRNIQYF.

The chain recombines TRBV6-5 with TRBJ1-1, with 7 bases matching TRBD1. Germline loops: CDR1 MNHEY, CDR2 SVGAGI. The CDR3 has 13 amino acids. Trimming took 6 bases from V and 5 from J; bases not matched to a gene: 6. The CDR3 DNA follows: TGTGCCAGCAGCTCGACAGGGCGGACTGAAGCTTTCTTT. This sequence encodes CASSSTGRTEAFF.

CDR3 in amino acids: CAISEAGRDSPLHF. Written as DNA, the CDR3 is TGTGCCATCAGTGAGGCCGGGAGGGATTCACCCCTCCACTTT. This sequence joins TRBV10-3 and TRBJ1-6; D is uncertain. Germline CDR1 reads ENHRY; CDR2 reads SYGVKD. The length of the CDR3 is 14 residues. V gave up 2 bases and J gave up 8 bases, with 10 bases separating them.

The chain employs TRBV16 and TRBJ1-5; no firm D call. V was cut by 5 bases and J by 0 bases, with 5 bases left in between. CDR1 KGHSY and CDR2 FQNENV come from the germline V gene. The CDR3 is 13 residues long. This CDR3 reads CASSYNSNQPQHF. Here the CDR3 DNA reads TGTGCCAGCAGCTATAATAGCAATCAGCCCCAGCATTTT. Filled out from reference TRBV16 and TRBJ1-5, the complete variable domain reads GEEVAQTPKHLVRGEGQKAKLYCAPIKGHSYVFWYQQVLKNEFKFLISFQNENVFDETGMPKERFSAKCLPNSPCSLEIQATKLEDSAVYFCASSYNSNQPQHFGDGTRLSIL.

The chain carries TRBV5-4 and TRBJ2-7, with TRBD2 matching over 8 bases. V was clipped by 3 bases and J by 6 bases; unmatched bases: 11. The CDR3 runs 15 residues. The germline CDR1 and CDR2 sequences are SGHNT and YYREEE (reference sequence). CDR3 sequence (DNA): TGTGCCAGCAGCTACCCCGGGACTAGGGTGAGCGAGCAGTACTTC. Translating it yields CASSYPGTRVSEQYF. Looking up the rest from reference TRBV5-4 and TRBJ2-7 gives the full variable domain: ETGVTQSPTHLIKTRGQQVTLRCSSQSGHNTVSWYQQALGQGPQFIFQYYREEENGRGNFPPRFSGLQFPNYSSELNVNALELDDSALYLCASSYPGTRVSEQYFGPGTRLTVT.

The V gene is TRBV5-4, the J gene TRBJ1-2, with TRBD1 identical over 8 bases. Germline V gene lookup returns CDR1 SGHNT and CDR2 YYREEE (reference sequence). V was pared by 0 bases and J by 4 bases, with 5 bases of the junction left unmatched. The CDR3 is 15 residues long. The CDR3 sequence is CASSLATGDLYGYTF. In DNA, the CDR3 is TGTGCCAGCAGCTTGGCGACAGGGGACCTCTATGGCTACACCTTC.

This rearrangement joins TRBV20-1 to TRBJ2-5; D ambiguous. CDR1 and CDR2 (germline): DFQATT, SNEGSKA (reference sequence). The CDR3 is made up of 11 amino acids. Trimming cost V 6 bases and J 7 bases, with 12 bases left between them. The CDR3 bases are TGCAGTGCGGACCGCTCGTTGACCCAGTACTTC. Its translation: CSADRSLTQYF.

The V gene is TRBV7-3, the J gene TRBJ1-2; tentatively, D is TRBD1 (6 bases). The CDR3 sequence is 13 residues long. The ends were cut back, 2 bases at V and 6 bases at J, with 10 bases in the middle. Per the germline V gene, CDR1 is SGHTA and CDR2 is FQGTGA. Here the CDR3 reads CASSLRQEDGYTF. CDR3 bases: TGTGCCAGCAGCTTACGACAGGAGGATGGCTACACCTTC. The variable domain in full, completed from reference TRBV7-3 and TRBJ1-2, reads GAGVSQTPSNKVTEKGKYVELRCDPISGHTALYWYRQSLGQGPEFLIYFQGTGAADDSGLPNDRFFAVRPEGSVSTLKIQRTERGDSAVYLCASSLRQEDGYTFGSGTRLTVV.